This T cell receptor (beta chain) was recorded in a study of T cells in Graves' hyperthyroidism and ophthalmopathy (dated by TCRdb to the late 2010s). A note on the overall study: Peripheral blood was collected at initial diagnosis, before any treatment. The approximately 98 discovery patients were randomly divided into training and test sets at a 7:3 ratio. Once sampling was done, hyperthyroidism patients were given methimazole at a starting dose of 30 mg daily, whereas ophthalmopathy patients were given high-dose intravenous methylprednisolone. The paper reports TCR Vbeta CDR3 sequencing of about 140 peripheral blood samples: 40 or so ophthalmopathy, roughly 74 hyperthyroidism and approximately 17 progressor patients. To identify distinguishing TCR V-J signatures, a discovery cohort of 95 to 100 patients was used, comprising 40 to 45 with Graves' ophthalmopathy and under 60 with stable Graves' hyperthyroidism. Thyroid tissue and blood T-cell repertoires from six Graves' hyperthyroidism patients were also compared in the study. Prospective prediction of ophthalmopathy was tested in an independent validation cohort of 18 hyperthyroidism patients and around 16 patients who later progressed to ophthalmopathy.

V and J are truncated by 2 bases and 0 bases respectively, leaving an intervening sequence of 17 bases. From the cysteine through the phenylalanine, the CDR3 covers 19 amino acids. The CDR3 DNA has 57 bases and is translated from base 1. Via the germline V gene, CDR1 is SGHTA and CDR2 FQGTGA. Remarks on this clonotype: The target of this receptor is not known. No clone much larger than this one lies a single base away; base qualities are absent.

Overall results and qualifications from the work: Most expanded thyroid clonotypes (frequency above 0.001) were also detected in blood, suggesting blood repertoires may reflect thyroid immune responses. Sample size was not statistically predetermined, and blinding of investigators to group allocation was not performed. In validation, the model predicted progression to ophthalmopathy a median of roughly 6.5 months before onset, with over 55% sensitivity and nearly 75% specificity. A model built on a 13 V-J signature distinguished ophthalmopathy from stable hyperthyroidism, reaching roughly 88% sensitivity and around 81% specificity in cross-validation and 80%/75% in testing.

Amplification of TCR beta CDR3 regions was carried out from RNA transcripts. The TCR CDR3 was subjected to a first round of RT-PCR using the HTBI primer set and the Qiagen OneStep RT-PCR kit. A second multiplex PCR round built the libraries, followed by size selection and purification. Paired-end sequencing of the libraries was performed with 100 bp reads on an Illumina HiSeq2000. Per the original workflow: SOAPnuke was used to process the raw data, with reads discarded if the reads contained adapters or uncalled bases, had a mean Phred below 15, or lacked an exact constant-primer or identifier match. COPE v1.2.5 was used to merge high-quality paired reads, and clonotypes were defined as unique nucleotide sequences. MiTCR v1.1 was used to align clonotypes to the IMGT TRBV, TRBD and TRBJ reference segments. The analysis included only V-J combinations with a frequency above 0.0001, which together covered 99.2% of the repertoires. A TCS score was defined as the ratio of F50 (clonal expansion) to E x V (chaos), with BLOSUM62-based TCRdist applied between CDR3 peptides within each V-J. Welch's t-statistics and random forest reduced around 550 V-J features to 13, which were used in a naive Bayes classifier (R e1071). TCRdb redid the processing of the public reads, applying fastp at Q25 and MiXCR, and retained in-frame beta chains. All rows with the same CDR3 protein become a single entry with the most common DNA and genes. The V and J calls were determined by TCRdb, not by the authors. The sample includes around 700,000 distinct CDR3 sequences, with 15% to 20% observed a single time. 16% of the sample is in the top ten clones.

The hyperthyroidism patients were between 18 and 65 years old and newly diagnosed, with a disease duration of less than 2 months. Any patient with an uncontrolled infection, another autoimmune disease, pregnancy or lactation was excluded. Diagnoses relied on clinical symptoms, serum thyroxine and TRAb, thyroid ultrasound and orbital computed tomography. Blood from progressor patients was drawn when they were first diagnosed with hyperthyroidism, before any ophthalmopathy symptoms appeared. Ficoll-Paque density gradient centrifugation was used to isolate PBMCs from 10 ml of fresh peripheral blood. Progressor patients were first diagnosed with Graves' hyperthyroidism and then developed ophthalmopathy during follow-up. Total RNA was extracted using Trizol reagent, and RNA quality was assessed on an Agilent 2100 Bioanalyzer.

This receptor was taken from a woman in her 50s with Graves' hyperthyroidism that later progressed to Graves' ophthalmopathy. The rearranged chain carries TRBV7-3 and TRBJ2-6; the D gene is not confidently resolved. Sequencing was carried out using blood. The nucleotide sequence reads as follows: TGTGCCAGCAGCTTATACCCCCCCGGCGCCAGCTCTGGGGCCAACGTCCTGACTTTC. This codes for CASSLYPPGASSGANVLTF.